This T cell receptor (beta chain) was captured by sequencing in a study of blood T cell repertoires in COVID-19. The wider study: The analysed material was cDNA or gDNA that came from T cells, B-cell-depleted T cells, or PBMCs.

The germline CDR1 and CDR2 sequences are SEHNR and FQNEAQ (reference sequence). This CDR3 region has 17 residues. V was pared by 0 bases and J by 5 bases, with 16 bases between. Assay: immunoSEQ multiplex PCR; the TCRdb copy retains only in-frame clones and omits some. Here the sample spans over 90,000 clones, around 73% being singletons. The specimen was peripheral blood. The chain couples TRBV7-9 to TRBJ1-4; no reliable D call. This receptor was identified in a man in his sixties with active or convalescent COVID-19. This CDR3 reads CASSLAPGRPGNEKLFF. The CDR3 DNA follows: TGTGCCAGCAGCTTAGCGCCAGGACGCCCGGGGAATGAAAAACTGTTTTTT.